The clone carrying this TCR beta chain was detected many times. Its target is unknown. The sample originates from a study of response to subunit inactivated influenza vaccine. General observations from the study: It was the authors' suggestion that each seasonal influenza vaccination recruits few new T cells.

V lost 1 base and J 1 base, leaving 4 bases between the germline ends. The CDR3 loop spans 13 amino acids. TCRdb recomputed calls from the RT-PCR reads with MiXCR, one row per CDR3 protein. The data show under 500,000 distinct CDR3 sequences, with over 9.5% seen just once and 12% held by the top ten. Specimen: PBMCs from blood, collected roughly 6 weeks after vaccination. The clonotype originates from a man between 50 and 59 years old who received an inactivated influenza vaccine. The chain couples TRBV12-3 or TRBV12-4 to TRBJ1-1, with D unclear. The CDR3 region has the DNA TGTGCCAGCAGTTTAGGGAAGAACACTGAAGCTTTCTTT. Amino acid sequence: CASSLGKNTEAFF.